The T cell receptor (beta chain) described here comes from a study of cytomegalovirus exposure and HLA in healthy donors. 60 Vbeta and 13 Jbeta primers were used in PCR. Clones were read by immunoSEQ multiplex PCR, and TCRdb kept only the in-frame ones, dropping some. The sample comprises more than 150,000 clones, around 76% of which are singletons, and around 2.3% rests with the top ten. Note on this clone: Antigen specificity is unknown.

Overall study results and limits: Immune exposure was documented only through CMV serostatus.

Germline assignment: CDR1 SEHNR and CDR2 FQNEAQ (reference sequence). The CDR3 has 16 amino acids. With 2 bases clipped from V and 5 bases from J, the junction kept 7 bases outside the gene matches. This TCR was sampled from a woman in her 30s in good health and CMV-seropositive. The sequencing sample was made of PBMCs. The chain couples TRBV7-9 to TRBJ2-7; 12 nucleotides match TRBD2. The CDR3 loop reads CASSLRLAGGPDEQYF. The DNA of the CDR3 is TGTGCCAGCAGCTTACGCCTAGCGGGGGGGCCAGACGAGCAGTACTTC.